This TCR beta chain was profiled in a study of cytomegalovirus exposure and HLA in healthy donors listed by TCRdb under 2017. Describing the broader study: In an earlier analysis of roughly 590 of the donors, about 260 Gb of sequence data and 90 million to 120 million unique TCR beta sequences from about 179 million T cells were reported. An early release that covered some 630 HLA-typed donors contained approximately 300 gigabases of sequencing data and about 93 million unique TCR sequences. The genetic ancestry cluster associated with self-reported Caucasian donors included over 65% of the 398 genotyped donors. The study aimed to test whether signatures of past pathogen exposure could be identified by cataloging public T cell receptors. The study profiled the T cell repertoires of hundreds of subjects by immunosequencing and related them to cytomegalovirus serostatus. In addition to the first cohort of roughly 670 subjects, a separate validation cohort of 130 or so different subjects was used. To predict cytomegalovirus infection status, the study combined high-throughput TCR immunosequencing, statistical association of individual TCRs with disease status, and machine learning. To study patterns of TCR occurrence, a later analysis re-analyzed previously published TCR beta repertoires from 650 to 750 donors and added high-resolution HLA genotyping. In the later analysis, no new phenotypic data were used to find candidate immune exposures; instead, reliance was placed on TCR beta sequences and their occurrence across donors. In an earlier analysis of around 540 of the donors, high-throughput TCR beta sequencing was used to judge whether each TCR beta V gene segment behaved as functional or pseudogenic. Donor age, sex, ethnicity and CMV serostatus were collected together with the repertoire data. A later genetic analysis took genome-wide SNP genotypes for about 55% of the 666 donors and used that subset as a discovery cohort. Every repertoire in the discovery cohort had been generated on one and the same sequencing platform. HLA typing covered class I and class II loci at four-digit resolution. Typing coverage varied by locus: roughly 620-630 donors for A, B, C, DRB1 and DQB1; approximately 500 for DQA1; nearly 610 for DPA1; approximately 470 for DPB1. Several DR-DQ haplotypes were treated as single units for association and clustering because of strong linkage in the cohort. On average, roughly 250,000 unique TCR beta nucleotide sequences were sequenced per donor among fewer than 500 genotyped donors of the cohort, with 15% to 20% of those sequences being non-productive. Results the study describes overall, beyond this receptor: Some IMGT-functional V segments, including TRBV6-2 and TRBV6-3, could not be told apart with the 87-base-pair reads, so those segments were excluded. In an earlier analysis of more than 500 of the donors, most TCR beta V segments appeared in productive rearrangements about 87% or about 30% of the time, broadly matching IMGT annotations. In a later analysis, HLA-associated TCR beta chains were found to be more clonally expanded and to have lower generation probabilities than equally common non-associated chains. Correlated functional status among segregating V segments might be attributable to linkage disequilibrium, but an unknown experimental factor could not be ruled out. Sequencing depth was assumed to be roughly uniform across donors in the presence/absence analyses, though that assumption may not hold. Strong co-occurrence of HLA alleles, especially DR and DQ, made assigning TCR associations to individual alleles difficult. A later analysis associated around 16,000 TCR beta sequences with specific HLA alleles at a false discovery rate of 0.05. A later analysis found that most CMV-associated TCR beta chains appeared HLA-restricted, with HLA associations seemingly driven largely by CMV exposure. In vitro tests confirmed that a few of the cytomegalovirus-associated TCR beta chains recognize cytomegalovirus antigens. Because HLA typing was unavailable for some donors at each locus, only the typed subset was used in association tests. According to a later genetic analysis, donors in an Asian-associated ancestry cluster had fewer N-insertions in productive TCRs than the approximately 690-donor mean. A group of highly shared sequence variants was considered likely to be a technical artifact of the sequencing pipeline. Because counts were too low, some 16 rarely observed V segments, including chromosome 9 orphons, were excluded from the earlier analysis of roughly 580 of the donors. In a later analysis, TCR association rates were found to vary across HLA loci, with the most associated TCRs seen for DRB1 alleles and the fewest for HLA-C alleles. A total of 164 TCR beta chains were listed by the study as associated with cytomegalovirus. The only immune exposure information available for the cohort was CMV serostatus. Most TCR sequences were seen in very few donors, while some public TCRs were found in many individuals. It was suggested by the authors that the approach could potentially be generalized to other disease states and immunological phenotypes. The cohort was sequenced for TCR beta chains only, and without alpha or paired-chain data the features that could be detected were limited. An association between a missense DCLRE1C variant and V-gene and J-gene trimming of TCR beta chains was found in a later genetic analysis and replicated in an independent cohort. According to a later analysis, parvovirus B19, influenza, CMV and Epstein-Barr virus appeared linked to several top co-occurrence clusters. A further reported finding was that TCR beta sequences accurately predicted the HLA-A and HLA-B alleles for most subjects in the first cohort. The classifier was reported to diagnose cytomegalovirus status with high specificity and sensitivity in both the original and validation cohorts.

Comments on this clone: Its antigen has not been determined. One base away there is no much larger clone; base qualities are not given.

The cohort was made up of approximately 700 healthy bone marrow donors. All cohort members were sampled while nominally healthy, although unrecorded immune exposures were likely present. The donor tested CMV seronegative, placing the donor among the 350 or so seronegative members of the cohort. Each donor provided a peripheral blood sample, and peripheral blood mononuclear cells were used for TCR beta sequencing. Genomic DNA was extracted from the blood cell samples with the Qiagen DNeasy Blood Extraction Kit. CDR1 LNHDA and CDR2 SQIVND were looked up in the germline V gene (reference sequence). The CDR3 starts with the cysteine, ends with the phenylalanine, and has 15 residues. Solely the CDR3 DNA is kept, with 45 bases framed from the first base. V is pared back by 3 bases and J by 0 bases, with 12 bases lying between the germline termini. Library preparation employed the immunoSEQ multiplex PCR assay. A mixture of 60 forward primers for TCR Vbeta segments and 13 reverse primers for TCR Jbeta segments was used in the multiplex PCR. The CDR3 region of rearranged TCR beta genes was amplified from genomic DNA by a multiplex PCR assay. Amplified TCR beta libraries were sequenced as 87-base-pair reads on the Illumina HiSeq System. Per the original workflow: A later analysis counted some 80 million unique TCR beta chains across the 666 repertoires, and some 11 million of these chains were shared by at least two donors. Raw reads were error-corrected and collapsed into unique sequences with a nearest-neighbor algorithm that merged closely related sequences to remove PCR and sequencing errors. To assign V, D and J gene segments, CDR3 sequences were aligned to IMGT reference sequences. For a sequence to be retained, a match of at least six nucleotides to both a V gene segment and a J gene segment was required. Rearrangements were called productive when the CDR3 lacked stop codons and stayed in frame with V and J; all others were non-productive. Following IMGT convention, CDR3 was defined as the stretch from the second conserved V-encoded cysteine up to the conserved J-encoded phenylalanine. Sequences without an unambiguous match to a single V gene segment were excluded from the earlier analysis of 587 of the donors. In an earlier analysis of 587 of the donors, V segments were called functional above 56.7% productive rearrangements and were called segregating when the between-donor standard deviation exceeded 5%. A statistical classification framework was built to diagnose cytomegalovirus status from the catalog of TCR beta chain sequences. A later analysis assigned V and J genes by comparing TCR nucleotide sequences with IMGT/GENE-DB human TR gene sequences. In a later analysis, CDR3 sequences and most-parsimonious VDJ recombination scenarios were assigned using the TCRdist pipeline. In a later analysis, each TCR beta chain was defined by its CDR3 amino acid sequence together with its V-gene family, and reads lacking a unique V-gene family were excluded. A later analysis removed 592 highly shared, low-generation-probability nucleotide sequences to deal with suspected cross-contamination and a sequencing artifact. For each public chain, a later analysis derived a clonal expansion index from normalized ranks of inferred template counts within each repertoire. In a later analysis, generation probabilities were computed using a VDJ recombination model fitted to out-of-frame rearrangements, and the results were checked against IGoR. A later analysis scored TCR-TCR, TCR-HLA and TCR-CMV co-occurrence with hypergeometric tests, applying a repertoire-size bias correction to TCR pairs. False discovery rates were estimated in a later analysis by permuting HLA or CMV assignments 20 times. In a later analysis, co-occurring TCRs were grouped with DBSCAN, and TCRdist sequence similarity was added when clustering was performed within HLA-allele-positive subsets. For co-occurrence clustering, repertoires with fewer than 30,000 or more than 120,000 public chains were excluded, along with roughly 5 repertoires with anomalous nucleotide sharing. TCRdb obtained this table from immuneACCESS and retained in-frame rearrangements with V and J assigned. These tables miss some clones; where compared with another copy, unresolved V genes account for less than half of the shortfall, and the remainder is unexplained. From that table come the V and J calls and clone size; the DNA was used to work out D and trimming. This sample holds fewer than 150,000 clones; about 79% were observed only once. The ten largest clonotypes hold less than 3.5% of the sample.

The sample consisted of PBMCs. This TCR came from a male donor in good health and CMV-seronegative. The chain was built from TRBV19 and TRBJ2-7; TRBD1 might be the D gene, on 6 matching bases. This receptor carries the CDR3 CASSIGQRASYEQYF. The bases read TGTGCCAGTAGTATCGGACAGAGAGCCTCCTACGAGCAGTACTTC. Here the CDR3 is joined to the reference TRBV19 and TRBJ2-7 genes, and the full variable domain is: DGGITQSPKYLFRKEGQNVTLSCEQNLNHDAMYWYRQDPGQGLRLIYYSQIVNDFQKGDIAEGYSVSREKKESFPLTVTSAQKNPTAFYLCASSIGQRASYEQYFGPGTRLTVT.